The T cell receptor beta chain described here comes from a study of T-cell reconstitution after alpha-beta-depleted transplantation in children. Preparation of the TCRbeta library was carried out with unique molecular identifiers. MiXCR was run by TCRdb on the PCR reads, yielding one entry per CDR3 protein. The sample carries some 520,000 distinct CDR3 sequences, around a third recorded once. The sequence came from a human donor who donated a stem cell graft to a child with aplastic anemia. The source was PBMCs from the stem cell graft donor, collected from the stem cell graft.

CDR3 bases: TGTGCCAGCAGCCCAGGGTGGGGTAATGAAAAACTGTTTTTT. Amino acids: CASSPGWGNEKLFF. V gene TRBV5-6 combines with J gene TRBJ1-4; D possibly corresponds to TRBD1 (5 bases). V was pared by 4 bases and J by 4 bases, with 11 bases between. The CDR3 consists of 14 residues. The V gene's germline CDR1 is SGHDT and CDR2 YYEEEE.